The clone carrying this T cell receptor (beta chain) was seen once. The data derive from a study of T cell changes during pregnancy in multiple sclerosis. Germline V gives CDR1 PRHDT, CDR2 FYEKMQ (reference sequence). The CDR3 sequence is 15 residues long. The trim removed 3 bases at V and 2 bases at J, leaving 1 base unmatched. TCRdb's copy holds only in-frame clones and misses some; the assay was immunoSEQ multiplex PCR. The top ten clones hold 4% to 4.5% of a sample with almost 35,000 clones, roughly 90% of them seen once. The receptor was derived from a female donor in good health, enrolled as a control in a pregnancy study. This chain uses TRBV13 with TRBJ2-6; 7 bases match TRBD1. This specimen consisted of peripheral blood, obtained in the second trimester of pregnancy. This CDR3 is CASSLGQTGANVLTF. The DNA for the CDR3 is TGTGCCAGCAGCTTGGGACAGACTGGGGCCAACGTCCTGACTTTC. The full variable domain, rest sourced from reference TRBV13 and TRBJ2-6, is AAGVIQSPRHLIKEKRETATLKCYPIPRHDTVYWYQQGPGQDPQFLISFYEKMQSDKGSIPDRFSAQQFSDYHSELNMSSLELGDSALYFCASSLGQTGANVLTFGAGSRLTVL.